A selection of T cell receptor beta chains follows, all from one sample in a study of blood T cells in healthy people across ages. In TCRdb, the 5' RACE reads were re-called with MiXCR into one record per CDR3 protein. Of some 1,000,000 distinct CDR3 sequences listed, 20% to 25% are singletons. These data were likewise used in another study, on T cells of mothers and their children.

The specimen was blood. The source is a girl aged 2 to 9 in good health. Both conserved end residues are part of each CDR3. D genes are given only for firm matches. The size entry is marked missing in some rows and otherwise reads once, few, many or a size class.

J	D	size	V	DNA	CDR3
TRBJ2-5	TRBD1	-	TRBV7-9	TGTGCCAGCAGCACCACGACAGGGCTAAGGGAGACCCAGTACTTC	CASSTTTGLRETQYF
TRBJ2-5	-	-	TRBV20-1	TGCAGTGCCCTTGGGGGAGAGACCCAGTACTTC	CSALGGETQYF
TRBJ2-1	TRBD1	once	TRBV7-9	TGTGCCACCCGGGGACAGGATTCTTACAATGAGCAGTTCTTC	CATRGQDSYNEQFF
TRBJ2-7	TRBD2	few	TRBV7-2	TGTGCCAGCACATTAGACAGTAGCGGGACCTACGAGCAGTACTTC	CASTLDSSGTYEQYF
TRBJ1-1	-	-	TRBV4-1	TGCGCCAGCAGTCCAGCAGCTAACCCGACAGCTTTCTTT	CASSPAANPTAFF
TRBJ2-2	-	few	TRBV5-1	TGCGCCAGCAGCTTGACAGGGAGGACCGGGGAGCTGTTTTTT	CASSLTGRTGELFF
TRBJ1-3	TRBD1	many	TRBV6-1	TGTGCCAGCAGCGACGGACAGGGTGGAAACACCATATATTTT	CASSDGQGGNTIYF
TRBJ1-1	-	-	TRBV25-1	TGTGCCAGCAGTATTCAGGGGTTTGAAGCTTTCTTT	CASSIQGFEAFF
TRBJ2-7	TRBD1	few	TRBV28	TGTGCCAGCGCCCGTCCGGGACAGGGCAACGAGCAGTACTTC	CASARPGQGNEQYF
TRBJ2-7	-	-	TRBV7-2	TGTGCCAGCAGCTTAAGGGGTGTTGGGCGGTTGTTCTCCTACGAGCAGTACTTC	CASSLRGVGRLFSYEQYF
TRBJ1-2	-	-	TRBV29-1	TGCAGCCTAGGTGGCGGGTATGGCTACACCTTC	CSLGGGYGYTF
TRBJ2-4	-	few	TRBV27	TGTGCCAGCAGTTCGCAGCTCAAGAACATTCAGTACTTC	CASSSQLKNIQYF
TRBJ2-1	TRBD1	-	TRBV20-1	TGCAGTCCCCGTGACGGGACAGGGTACAATGAGCAGTTCTTC	CSPRDGTGYNEQFF
TRBJ2-5	TRBD2	few	TRBV20-1	TGCAGTGCTAGAGATCTAAGTCCTAGCGGGTTAACCCAGTACTTC	CSARDLSPSGLTQYF
TRBJ2-5	-	few	TRBV20-1	TGCAGTGCTAGCATATTTGGTGAGGGTGGTGAGACCCAGTACTTC	CSASIFGEGGETQYF
TRBJ2-7	-	many	TRBV19	TGTGCCAGTTCTACAGGGAACGAGCAGTACTTC	CASSTGNEQYF
TRBJ1-2	-	-	TRBV12-3/TRBV12-4	TGTGCCAGCACCCAGGCAGGGGTTAACTATGGCTACACCTTC	CASTQAGVNYGYTF